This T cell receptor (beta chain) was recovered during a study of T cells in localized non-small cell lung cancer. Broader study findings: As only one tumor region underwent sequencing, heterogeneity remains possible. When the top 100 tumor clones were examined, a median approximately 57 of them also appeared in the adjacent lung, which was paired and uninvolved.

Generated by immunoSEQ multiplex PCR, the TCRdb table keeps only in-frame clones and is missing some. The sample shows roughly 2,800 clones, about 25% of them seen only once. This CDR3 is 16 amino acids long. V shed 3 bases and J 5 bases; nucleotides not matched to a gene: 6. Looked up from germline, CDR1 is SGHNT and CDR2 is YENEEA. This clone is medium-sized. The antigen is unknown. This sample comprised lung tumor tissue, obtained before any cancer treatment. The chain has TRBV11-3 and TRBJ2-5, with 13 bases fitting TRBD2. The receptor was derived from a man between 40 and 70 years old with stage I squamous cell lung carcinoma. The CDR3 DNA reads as TGTGCCAGCAGCTTGGAACTAGCGGGGGGGCGGGAGACCCAGTACTTC. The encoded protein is CASSLELAGGRETQYF.